Listed below are T cell receptor beta chains from one sample, sequenced in a study of cytomegalovirus exposure and HLA in healthy donors. Assay: immunoSEQ multiplex PCR; the TCRdb copy retains only in-frame clones and omits some. This table holds about 61,000 clones, roughly 90% found once. The material sequenced was PBMCs. Receptors originate from a man younger than 45 in good health and CMV-seropositive. Each CDR3 is given with its conserved first and last residue. The order of the fields is J gene, V gene, clone size, CDR3 protein. A clone size is listed for some rows: how often the clone was seen (once, few, many), or a class if it is expanded.

TRBJ2-7 TRBV9 . CASSVADRASEQYF
TRBJ2-3 TRBV6-5 . CASSYGRVDTQYF
TRBJ1-3 TRBV29-1 . CSVEEGFRNTIYF
TRBJ2-3 TRBV5-6 . CASSLTGAHDTQYF
TRBJ2-2 TRBV9 few CASSVGAGGDTGELFF
TRBJ2-1 TRBV4-2 . CASSSSWEGSNEQFF
TRBJ2-1 TRBV5-6 . CASSLAYGTSGKRYNEQFF
TRBJ2-1 TRBV29-1 . CSAATLSGTSYNEQFF
TRBJ2-7 TRBV5-1 once CASSLDFSYEQYF
TRBJ1-5 TRBV5-5 . CASSLDPSGSNQPQHF
TRBJ1-1 TRBV5-1 . CASSLTENTEAFF
TRBJ2-1 TRBV5-1 . CASSMGGQTYNEQFF
TRBJ1-2 TRBV6-5 . CASSYEGRGGNGYTF
TRBJ1-2 TRBV6-1 . CASIEGWAGGDGYTF
TRBJ1-2 TRBV28 . CASSLGGGGPNYGYTF
TRBJ2-3 TRBV2 . CASSDRQESTDTQYF
TRBJ2-3 TRBV2 . CASSERTGSDTQYF
TRBJ1-1 TRBV6-5 few CASSYSGQSNTEAFF
TRBJ1-1 TRBV2 . CASNDGQGSRTEAFF
TRBJ2-7 TRBV2 . CASSSGTGICEQYF
TRBJ2-2 TRBV11-2 . CASSFSGQGTGELFF
TRBJ2-3 TRBV25-1 . CASSPGYTQYF
TRBJ1-2 TRBV5-1 . CASSLGQGAVDGYTF
TRBJ2-3 TRBV27 once CASRTLEGVGTDTQYF
TRBJ2-5 TRBV30 . CAWRAGGGLETQYF
TRBJ1-3 TRBV11-3 . CASSLEGQPGNTIYF
TRBJ1-1 TRBV11-3 . CASSVHMNTEAFF
TRBJ2-2 TRBV19 . CASSSPSGRYTGELFF
TRBJ2-1 TRBV28 once CASSPDSSSYNEQFF